This entry describes one TCR beta chain. The antigen is not known. Germline V gives CDR1 DFQATT, CDR2 SNEGSKA (reference sequence). CDR3 length equals 13 residues. J gave up 6 bases and V 3 bases, and 4 bases lay outside the gene matches. This specimen belongs to a study of liver allograft versus peripheral blood T cells. On the study more broadly: Comparing T cell receptor repertoires in transplanted livers with those in recipients' peripheral blood was part of the design.

TCRdb re-called the reads with MiXCR, one entry per CDR3 protein. The table lists roughly 9,200 distinct CDR3 sequences, around 26% of them singletons, with over 6.5% in the top ten. Study results and limitations: Liver allograft and peripheral blood T cell receptor repertoires reportedly differed.

This clonotype was sampled from a human patient who had a liver transplant. A share of the T cells may be of graft donor origin. This chain uses TRBV20-1 with TRBJ2-1; TRBD1 aligns across 8 bases. The CDR3 region has the DNA TGCAGTGCTAGCCCAGGGGGCGGCAATGAGCAGTTCTTC. Amino acids: CSASPGGGNEQFF.